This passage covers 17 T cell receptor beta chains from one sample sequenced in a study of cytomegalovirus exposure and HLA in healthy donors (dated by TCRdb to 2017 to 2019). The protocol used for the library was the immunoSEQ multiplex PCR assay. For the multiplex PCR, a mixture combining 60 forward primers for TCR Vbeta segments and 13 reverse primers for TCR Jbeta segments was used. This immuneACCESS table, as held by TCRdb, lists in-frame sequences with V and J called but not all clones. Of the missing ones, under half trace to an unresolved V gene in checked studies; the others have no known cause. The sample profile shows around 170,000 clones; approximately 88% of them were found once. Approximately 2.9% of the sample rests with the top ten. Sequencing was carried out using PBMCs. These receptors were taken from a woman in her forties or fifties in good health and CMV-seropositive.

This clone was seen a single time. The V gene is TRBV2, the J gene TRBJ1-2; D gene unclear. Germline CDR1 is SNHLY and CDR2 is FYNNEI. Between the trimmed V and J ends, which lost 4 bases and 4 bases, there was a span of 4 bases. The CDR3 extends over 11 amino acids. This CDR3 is CASSGSYGYTF. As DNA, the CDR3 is TGTGCCAGCAGTGGCAGCTATGGCTACACCTTC.

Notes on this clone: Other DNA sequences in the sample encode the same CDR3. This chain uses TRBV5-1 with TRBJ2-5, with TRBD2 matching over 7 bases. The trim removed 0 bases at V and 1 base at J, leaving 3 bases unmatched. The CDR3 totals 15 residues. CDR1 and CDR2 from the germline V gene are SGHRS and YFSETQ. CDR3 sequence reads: CASSLGSGGQETQYF. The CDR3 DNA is TGCGCCAGCAGCTTGGGGTCGGGGGGCCAAGAGACCCAGTACTTC.

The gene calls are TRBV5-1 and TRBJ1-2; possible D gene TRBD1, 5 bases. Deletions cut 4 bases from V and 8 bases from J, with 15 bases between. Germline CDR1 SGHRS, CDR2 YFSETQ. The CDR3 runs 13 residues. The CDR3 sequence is CASSTDSNRGYTF. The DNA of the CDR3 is TGCGCCAGCAGCACCGACAGCAACCGGGGCTACACCTTC.

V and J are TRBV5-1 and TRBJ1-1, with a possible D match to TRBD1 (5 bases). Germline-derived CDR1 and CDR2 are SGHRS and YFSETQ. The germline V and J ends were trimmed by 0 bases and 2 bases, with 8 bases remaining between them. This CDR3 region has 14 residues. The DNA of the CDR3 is TGCGCCAGCAGCTTGGGACAGCCCAACACTGAAGCTTTCTTT. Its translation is CASSLGQPNTEAFF.

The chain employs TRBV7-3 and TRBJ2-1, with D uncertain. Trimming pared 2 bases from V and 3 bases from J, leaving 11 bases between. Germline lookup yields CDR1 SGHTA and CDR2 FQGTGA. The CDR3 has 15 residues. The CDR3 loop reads CASSLDPSVYNEQFF. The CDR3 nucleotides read TGTGCCAGCAGCTTAGATCCCTCAGTCTACAATGAGCAGTTCTTC.

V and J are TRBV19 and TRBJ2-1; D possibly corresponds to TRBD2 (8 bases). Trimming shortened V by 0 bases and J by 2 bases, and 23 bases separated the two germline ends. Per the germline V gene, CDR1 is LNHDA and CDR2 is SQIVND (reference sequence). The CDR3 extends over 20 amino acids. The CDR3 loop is CASSIDLGQAGLGTYNEQFF. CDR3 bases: TGTGCCAGTAGTATAGATCTAGGACAGGCGGGACTAGGAACCTACAATGAGCAGTTCTTC.

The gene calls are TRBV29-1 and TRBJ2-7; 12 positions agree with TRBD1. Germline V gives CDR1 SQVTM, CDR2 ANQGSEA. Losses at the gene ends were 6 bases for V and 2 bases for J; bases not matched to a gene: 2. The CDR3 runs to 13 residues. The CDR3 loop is CSVRDRGPYEQYF. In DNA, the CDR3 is TGCAGCGTCCGGGACAGGGGGCCCTACGAGCAGTACTTC.

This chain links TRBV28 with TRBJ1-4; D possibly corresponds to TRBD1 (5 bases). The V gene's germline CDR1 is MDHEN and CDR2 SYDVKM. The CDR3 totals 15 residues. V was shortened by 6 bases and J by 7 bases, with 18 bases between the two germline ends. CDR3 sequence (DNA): TGTGCCAGCAGCCCCCCTCCGTACGGGGGTGAAAAACTGTTTTTT. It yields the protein CASSPPPYGGEKLFF.

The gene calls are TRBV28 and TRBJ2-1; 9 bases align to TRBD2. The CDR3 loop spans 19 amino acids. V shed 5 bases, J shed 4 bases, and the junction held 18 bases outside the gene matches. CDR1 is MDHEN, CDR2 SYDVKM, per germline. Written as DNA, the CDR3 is TGTGCCAGCAGTCCCTACTATGGGCGGGGGGGGATTGTTTACAATGAGCAGTTCTTC. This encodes CASSPYYGRGGIVYNEQFF.

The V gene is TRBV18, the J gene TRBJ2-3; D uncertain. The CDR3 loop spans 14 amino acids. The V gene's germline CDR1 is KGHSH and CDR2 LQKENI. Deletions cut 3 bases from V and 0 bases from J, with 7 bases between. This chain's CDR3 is CASSPLVSTDTQYF. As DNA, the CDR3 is TGTGCCAGCTCACCTCTAGTGAGCACAGATACGCAGTATTTT. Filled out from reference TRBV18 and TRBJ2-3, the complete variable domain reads NAGVMQNPRHLVRRRGQEARLRCSPMKGHSHVYWYRQLPEEGLKFMVYLQKENIIDESGMPKERFSAEFPKEGPSILRIQQVVRGDSAAYFCASSPLVSTDTQYFGPGTRLTVL.

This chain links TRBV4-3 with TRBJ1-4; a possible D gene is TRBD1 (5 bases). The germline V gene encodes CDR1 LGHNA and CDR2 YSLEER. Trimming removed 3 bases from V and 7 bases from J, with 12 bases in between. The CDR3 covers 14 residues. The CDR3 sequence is CASSHSQGGEKLFF. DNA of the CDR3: TGCGCCAGCAGCCACAGCCAGGGAGGTGAAAAACTGTTTTTT.

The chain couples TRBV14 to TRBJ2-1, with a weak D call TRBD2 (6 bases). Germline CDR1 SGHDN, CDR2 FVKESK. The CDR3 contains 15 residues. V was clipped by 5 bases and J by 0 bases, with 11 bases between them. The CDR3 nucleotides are TGTGCCAGCAGCTCGGGACTGAGCTCCTACAATGAGCAGTTCTTC. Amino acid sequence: CASSSGLSSYNEQFF.

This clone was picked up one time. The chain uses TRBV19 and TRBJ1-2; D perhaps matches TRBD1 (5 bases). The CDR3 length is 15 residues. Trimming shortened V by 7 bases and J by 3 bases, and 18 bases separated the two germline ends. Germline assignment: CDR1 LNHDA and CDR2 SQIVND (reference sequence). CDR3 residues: CASTAAGGTYYGYTF. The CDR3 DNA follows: TGTGCCAGTACGGCCGCCGGCGGGACCTACTATGGCTACACCTTC.

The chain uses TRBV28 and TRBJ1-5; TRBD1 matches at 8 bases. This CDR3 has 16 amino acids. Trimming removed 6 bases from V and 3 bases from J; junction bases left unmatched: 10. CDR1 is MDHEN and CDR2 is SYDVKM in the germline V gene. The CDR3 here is CASSGGTGSYNQPQHF. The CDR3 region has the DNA TGTGCCAGCAGCGGGGGGACAGGTAGCTACAATCAGCCCCAGCATTTT.

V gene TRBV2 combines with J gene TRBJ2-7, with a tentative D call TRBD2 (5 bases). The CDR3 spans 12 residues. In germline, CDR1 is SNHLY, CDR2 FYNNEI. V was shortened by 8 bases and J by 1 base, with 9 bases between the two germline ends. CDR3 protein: CASGRESYEQYF. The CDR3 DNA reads TGTGCCAGCGGAAGGGAGTCCTACGAGCAGTACTTC.

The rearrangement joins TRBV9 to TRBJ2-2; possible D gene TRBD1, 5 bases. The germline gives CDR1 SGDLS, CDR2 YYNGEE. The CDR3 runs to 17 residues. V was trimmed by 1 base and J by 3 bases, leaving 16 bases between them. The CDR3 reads CASSVRQGIGYTGELFF. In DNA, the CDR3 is TGTGCCAGCAGCGTACGGCAGGGAATAGGGTACACCGGGGAGCTGTTTTTT. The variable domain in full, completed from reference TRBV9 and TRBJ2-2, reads DSGVTQTPKHLITATGQRVTLRCSPRSGDLSVYWYQQSLDQGLQFLIQYYNGEERAKGNILERFSAQQFPDLHSELNLSSLELGDSALYFCASSVRQGIGYTGELFFGEGSRLTVL.

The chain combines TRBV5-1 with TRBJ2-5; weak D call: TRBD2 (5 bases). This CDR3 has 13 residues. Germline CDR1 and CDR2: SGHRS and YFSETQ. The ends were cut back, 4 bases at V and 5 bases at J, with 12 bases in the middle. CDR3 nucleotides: TGCGCCAGCAGCCCCGGACTGGGCGAGACCCAGTACTTC. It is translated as CASSPGLGETQYF.